The rows below give T cell receptor beta chains drawn from one sample of a study of T-cell reconstitution after alpha-beta-depleted transplantation in children. TCRdb ran MiXCR on the PCR reads and lists one entry per CDR3 protein. The table shows about 140,000 distinct CDR3 sequences, with 7.5% to 9% occurring only once. This specimen was PBMCs, mostly from graft donor cells, taken 180 days after TCRalphabeta/CD19-depleted stem cell transplant. Source of these receptors: a female patient between 2 and 15 years old who had a stem cell transplant for congenital amegakaryocytic thrombocytopenia, so the T cells may come from the graft donor. The CDR3 runs from the conserved cysteine through the conserved F or W. Each record gives: V gene, clone size, D gene, J gene, CDR3 protein, CDR3 DNA. The D gene is left open where the match is weak. Clone size is stated in some rows and not others, as once, few, many or a class when expanded.

V: TRBV7-2; size: -; D: -; J: TRBJ2-7; CDR3: CASIQWGLGEYEQYF; DNA: TGTGCCAGCATCCAATGGGGGCTAGGGGAGTACGAGCAGTACTTC
V: TRBV5-6; size: many; D: -; J: TRBJ1-5; CDR3: CASSLGHNQPQHF; DNA: TGTGCCAGCAGCTTGGGTCACAATCAGCCCCAGCATTTT
V: TRBV7-2; size: many; D: -; J: TRBJ2-7; CDR3: CASSRGGGGYEQYF; DNA: TGTGCCAGCAGCCGGGGAGGGGGCGGGTACGAGCAGTACTTC
V: TRBV4-1; size: many; D: -; J: TRBJ2-5; CDR3: CASSDEGEVETQYF; DNA: TGCGCCAGCAGCGACGAGGGAGAGGTGGAGACCCAGTACTTC
V: TRBV18; size: -; D: -; J: TRBJ2-1; CDR3: CASSPSKVGARNEQFF; DNA: TGTGCCAGCTCACCTAGCAAAGTCGGGGCGCGCAATGAGCAGTTCTTC
V: TRBV5-5; size: few; D: -; J: TRBJ2-5; CDR3: CASSGAVSQETQYF; DNA: TGTGCCAGCAGCGGGGCCGTGTCCCAAGAGACCCAGTACTTC
V: TRBV10-3; size: few; D: TRBD1; J: TRBJ2-7; CDR3: CAISPGQSSYEQYF; DNA: TGTGCCATCAGTCCGGGACAGAGCTCCTACGAGCAGTACTTC
V: TRBV28; size: many; D: -; J: TRBJ2-5; CDR3: CASSLKGWQETQYF; DNA: TGTGCCAGCAGTTTAAAGGGATGGCAAGAGACCCAGTACTTC
V: TRBV18; size: -; D: -; J: TRBJ2-2; CDR3: CASSPDSGTGELFF; DNA: TGTGCCAGCTCACCAGACTCCGGGACCGGGGAGCTGTTTTTT
V: TRBV6-1; size: many; D: -; J: TRBJ2-7; CDR3: CASSRNSQQGYEQYF; DNA: TGTGCCAGCAGCAGAAACTCGCAACAGGGCTACGAGCAGTACTTC
V: TRBV18; size: -; D: TRBD1; J: TRBJ2-3; CDR3: CASSPPSQGADTQYF; DNA: TGTGCCAGCTCACCACCGTCACAGGGGGCGGATACGCAGTATTTT
V: TRBV28; size: many; D: -; J: TRBJ2-4; CDR3: CASRGGADKNIQYF; DNA: TGTGCCAGCAGGGGGGGGGCGGACAAAAACATTCAGTACTTC
V: TRBV20-1; size: -; D: -; J: TRBJ2-3; CDR3: CSASGPVGTDTQYF; DNA: TGCAGTGCCAGCGGGCCAGTGGGCACAGATACGCAGTATTTT
V: TRBV5-1; size: many; D: TRBD1; J: TRBJ2-7; CDR3: CASSLGVRDRSSYEQYF; DNA: TGCGCCAGCAGTTTAGGGGTCCGGGACAGATCCTCCTACGAGCAGTACTTC
V: TRBV2; size: many; D: -; J: TRBJ2-7; CDR3: CASRGSYEQYF; DNA: TGTGCCAGCAGAGGGTCCTACGAGCAGTACTTC
V: TRBV5-5; size: many; D: -; J: TRBJ2-2; CDR3: CASSSRQTGELFF; DNA: TGTGCCAGCAGCTCCCGACAGACCGGGGAGCTGTTTTTT
V: TRBV3-1; size: -; D: -; J: TRBJ2-5; CDR3: CASSHLTRTLQETQYF; DNA: TGTGCCAGCAGCCATTTGACTCGAACCCTCCAAGAGACCCAGTACTTC
V: TRBV30; size: few; D: TRBD2; J: TRBJ2-5; CDR3: CAWRGGSGGRETQYF; DNA: TGTGCCTGGAGGGGGGGGAGCGGGGGACGAGAGACCCAGTACTTC
V: TRBV5-1; size: many; D: -; J: TRBJ2-3; CDR3: CASSYTGTDTLYF; DNA: TGCGCCAGCAGCTATACGGGCACAGATACGCTGTATTTT
V: TRBV5-1; size: many; D: TRBD1; J: TRBJ2-7; CDR3: CASSLIGTGEFYEQYF; DNA: TGCGCCAGCAGCTTAATAGGGACAGGGGAATTCTACGAGCAGTACTTC
V: TRBV28; size: -; D: -; J: TRBJ1-1; CDR3: CASSGTQNTEAFF; DNA: TGTGCCAGCAGTGGGACACAGAACACTGAAGCTTTCTTT
V: TRBV12-3/TRBV12-4; size: -; D: TRBD1; J: TRBJ2-7; CDR3: CASSPGTGLYEQYF; DNA: TGTGCCAGCAGCCCGGGGACAGGCCTCTACGAGCAGTACTTC
V: TRBV7-9; size: -; D: -; J: TRBJ1-1; CDR3: CASSLITGRNTEAFF; DNA: TGTGCCAGCAGCTTAATTACAGGGAGAAACACTGAAGCTTTCTTT
V: TRBV10-3; size: many; D: -; J: TRBJ2-3; CDR3: CAISVTSYYTDTQYF; DNA: TGTGCCATCAGTGTAACTAGTTATTACACAGATACGCAGTATTTT
V: TRBV9; size: many; D: -; J: TRBJ1-3; CDR3: CASSVEWGSGNTIYF; DNA: TGTGCCAGCAGCGTAGAATGGGGCTCTGGAAACACCATATATTTT
V: TRBV5-6; size: -; D: -; J: TRBJ1-2; CDR3: CASSLIGSANYGYTF; DNA: TGTGCCAGCAGCTTGATAGGTAGCGCTAACTATGGCTACACCTTC
V: TRBV10-3; size: -; D: -; J: TRBJ1-6; CDR3: CAINTGGSPLHF; DNA: TGTGCCATCAACACCGGGGGTTCACCCCTCCACTTT
V: TRBV27; size: many; D: TRBD1; J: TRBJ2-5; CDR3: CASSLQDRGIEKTQYF; DNA: TGTGCCAGCAGTTTACAGGACAGGGGGATCGAAAAGACCCAGTACTTC
V: TRBV7-6; size: many; D: -; J: TRBJ2-2; CDR3: CASSNPSNTGELFF; DNA: TGTGCCAGCAGCAATCCTAGCAACACCGGGGAGCTGTTTTTT
V: TRBV20-1; size: many; D: -; J: TRBJ2-7; CDR3: CSAVRQGLYEQYF; DNA: TGCAGTGCCGTAAGACAGGGACTCTACGAGCAGTACTTC
V: TRBV28; size: many; D: -; J: TRBJ1-1; CDR3: CASTLSRENTEAFF; DNA: TGTGCCAGCACCCTTTCGAGAGAAAACACTGAAGCTTTCTTT
V: TRBV6-5; size: few; D: -; J: TRBJ2-3; CDR3: CASSYSRGAITDTQYF; DNA: TGTGCCAGCAGTTACTCACGGGGGGCAATTACAGATACGCAGTATTTT
V: TRBV11-2; size: -; D: -; J: TRBJ2-1; CDR3: CASSLILDNEQFF; DNA: TGTGCCAGCAGCTTAATCTTAGATAATGAGCAGTTCTTC
V: TRBV6-5; size: many; D: -; J: TRBJ1-2; CDR3: CASSYLKAREYGYTF; DNA: TGTGCCAGCAGTTACCTCAAGGCTCGGGAGTATGGCTACACCTTC
V: TRBV5-5; size: many; D: -; J: TRBJ1-5; CDR3: CASSLNRNNQPQHF; DNA: TGTGCCAGCAGCTTGAACAGGAACAATCAGCCCCAGCATTTT
V: TRBV11-2; size: many; D: -; J: TRBJ1-3; CDR3: CASSLDTAGQAGNTIYF; DNA: TGTGCCAGCAGCTTAGATACGGCAGGGCAAGCTGGAAACACCATATATTTT